This T cell receptor beta chain is from a study of blood T cell repertoires in COVID-19. About the research overall: COVID-19 samples from acute and convalescent phases originated in the United States, Italy and Spain.

V shed 2 bases and J shed 4 bases, with 15 bases lying between them. The CDR3 consists of 15 residues. Germline V gene lookup returns CDR1 SGHNT and CDR2 YYREEE (reference sequence). Researchers sorted participants into cohorts using their self-reported clinical history. Recovery among Cohort 3 donors was established by two negative PCRs, clearance, or symptom resolution. Clones were sequenced by immunoSEQ multiplex PCR, and TCRdb holds only the in-frame ones, with some missing. The sample includes around 370,000 clones, roughly 91% of them seen just once. This clone turned up a few times. This clonotype was sampled from a woman aged 18-35 years who had recovered from COVID-19. The chain couples TRBV5-4 to TRBJ1-1; D is unclear. Input material: PBMCs or T cells enriched from blood (not recorded which). CDR3 DNA sequence: TGTGCCAGCAGCTTTATTGGCGTGGGGAGCACTGAAGCTTTCTTT. Translating it yields CASSFIGVGSTEAFF.